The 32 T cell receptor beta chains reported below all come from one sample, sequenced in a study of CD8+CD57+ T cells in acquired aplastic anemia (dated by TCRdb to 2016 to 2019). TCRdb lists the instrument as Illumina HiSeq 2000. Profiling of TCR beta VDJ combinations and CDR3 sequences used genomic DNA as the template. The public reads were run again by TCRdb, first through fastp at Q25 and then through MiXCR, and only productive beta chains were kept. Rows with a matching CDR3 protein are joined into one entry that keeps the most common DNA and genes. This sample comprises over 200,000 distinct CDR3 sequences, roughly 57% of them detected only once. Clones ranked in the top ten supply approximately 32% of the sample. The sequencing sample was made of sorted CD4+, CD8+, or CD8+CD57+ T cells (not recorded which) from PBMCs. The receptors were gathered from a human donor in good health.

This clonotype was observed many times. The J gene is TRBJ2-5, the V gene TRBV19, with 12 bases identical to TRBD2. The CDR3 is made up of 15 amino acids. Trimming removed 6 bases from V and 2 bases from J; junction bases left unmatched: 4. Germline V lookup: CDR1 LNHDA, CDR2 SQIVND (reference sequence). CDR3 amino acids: CASSLTSGGQETQYF. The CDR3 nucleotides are TGTGCCAGTAGCCTGACTAGCGGGGGTCAAGAGACCCAGTACTTC. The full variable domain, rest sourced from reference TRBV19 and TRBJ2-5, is DGGITQSPKYLFRKEGQNVTLSCEQNLNHDAMYWYRQDPGQGLRLIYYSQIVNDFQKGDIAEGYSVSREKKESFPLTVTSAQKNPTAFYLCASSLTSGGQETQYFGPGTRLLVL.

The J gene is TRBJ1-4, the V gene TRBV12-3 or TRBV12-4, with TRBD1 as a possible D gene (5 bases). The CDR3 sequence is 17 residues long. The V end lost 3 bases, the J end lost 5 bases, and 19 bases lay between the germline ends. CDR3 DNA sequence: TGTGCCAGCAGTTTGGGGACTAGCGGAGCCTACAATGAAAAACTGTTTTTT. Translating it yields CASSLGTSGAYNEKLFF.

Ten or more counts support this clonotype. CDR3 protein: CASSPRTSAGSPLHF. The CDR3 DNA reads as TGTGCCAGCAGCCCTAGGACAAGTGCGGGGTCACCCCTCCACTTT. This chain links TRBV28 with TRBJ1-6; a weak D match, TRBD1 (5 bases). V lost 6 bases to trimming and J lost 10 bases, with 19 bases between them. The CDR3 totals 15 residues. CDR1 and CDR2 (germline): MDHEN, SYDVKM. Drawing the rest from reference TRBV28 and TRBJ1-6, the complete variable domain is DVKVTQSSRYLVKRTGEKVFLECVQDMDHENMFWYRQDPGLGLRLIYFSYDVKMKEKGDIPEGYSVSREKKERFSLILESASTNQTSMYLCASSPRTSAGSPLHFGNGTRLTVT.

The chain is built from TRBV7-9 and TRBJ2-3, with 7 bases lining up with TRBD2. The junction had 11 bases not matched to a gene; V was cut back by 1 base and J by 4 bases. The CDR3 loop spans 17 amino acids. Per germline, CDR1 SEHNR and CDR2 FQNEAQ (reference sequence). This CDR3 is CASSLGEGRLQSDTQYF. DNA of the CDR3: TGTGCCAGCAGCTTAGGGGAGGGACGTCTACAGTCAGATACGCAGTATTTT.

CDR3 DNA: TGTGCCAGTGGACAGGCTCGAGGTGGCTACACCTTC. It is translated as CASGQARGGYTF. This chain uses TRBV19 with TRBJ1-2; 7 positions agree with TRBD1. CDR3 size: 12 residues. The germline gives CDR1 LNHDA, CDR2 SQIVND (reference sequence). The ends lost 8 bases at V and 7 bases at J; junction bases unmatched: 7. The entire variable domain, with the rest obtained from reference TRBV19 and TRBJ1-2, is as follows: DGGITQSPKYLFRKEGQNVTLSCEQNLNHDAMYWYRQDPGQGLRLIYYSQIVNDFQKGDIAEGYSVSREKKESFPLTVTSAQKNPTAFYLCASGQARGGYTFGSGTRLTVV.

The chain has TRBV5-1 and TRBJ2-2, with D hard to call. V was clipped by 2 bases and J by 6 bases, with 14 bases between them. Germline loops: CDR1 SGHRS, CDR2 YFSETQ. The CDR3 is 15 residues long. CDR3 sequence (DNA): TGCGCCAGCAGCTTAGGGAATCAGGTGGCCGGGGAGCTGTTTTTT. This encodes CASSLGNQVAGELFF.

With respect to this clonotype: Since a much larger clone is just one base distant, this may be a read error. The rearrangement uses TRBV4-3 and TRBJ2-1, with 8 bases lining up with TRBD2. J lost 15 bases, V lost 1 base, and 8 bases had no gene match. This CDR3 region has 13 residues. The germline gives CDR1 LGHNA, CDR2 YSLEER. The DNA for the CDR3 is TGCGCCAGCAGCCAAGGGGTCCTCGGGAGGGCGTTCTTC. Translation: CASSQGVLGRAFF.

The CDR3 sequence: CASSPGGGAGWDEQYF. DNA for the CDR3: TGTGCCAGCAGCCCCGGAGGGGGCGCAGGGTGGGACGAGCAGTACTTC. The chain recombines TRBV9 with TRBJ2-7; D might be TRBD1 (7 bases). Germline V gene lookup returns CDR1 SGDLS and CDR2 YYNGEE. The V end was cut by 4 bases, the J end by 5 bases, with 22 bases between. The CDR3 has 16 amino acids.

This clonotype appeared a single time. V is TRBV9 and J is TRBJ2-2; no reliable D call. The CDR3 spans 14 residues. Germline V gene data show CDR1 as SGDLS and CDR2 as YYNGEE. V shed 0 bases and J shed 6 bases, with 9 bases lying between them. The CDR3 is CASSVDGSSGELFF. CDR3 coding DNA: TGTGCCAGCAGCGTAGATGGCTCGTCCGGGGAGCTGTTTTTT.

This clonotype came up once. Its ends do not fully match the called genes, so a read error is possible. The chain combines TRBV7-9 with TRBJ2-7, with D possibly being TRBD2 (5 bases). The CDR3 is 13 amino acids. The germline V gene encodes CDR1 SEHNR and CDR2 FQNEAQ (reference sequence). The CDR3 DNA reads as TGTGCCAGCAGCCCTCCGGGATACAATGAGCGGTACTTC. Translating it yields CASSPPGYNERYF.

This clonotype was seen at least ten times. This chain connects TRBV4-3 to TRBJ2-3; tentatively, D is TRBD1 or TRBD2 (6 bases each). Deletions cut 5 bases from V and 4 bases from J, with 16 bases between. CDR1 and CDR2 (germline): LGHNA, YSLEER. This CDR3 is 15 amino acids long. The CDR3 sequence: CASSSVGGGADTQYF. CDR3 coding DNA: TGCGCCAGCAGCTCCGTGGGGGGCGGGGCAGATACGCAGTATTTT.

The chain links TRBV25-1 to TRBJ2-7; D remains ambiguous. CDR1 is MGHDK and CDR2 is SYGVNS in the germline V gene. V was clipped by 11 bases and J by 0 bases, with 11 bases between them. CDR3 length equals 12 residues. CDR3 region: CAVGRASYEQYF. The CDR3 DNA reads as TGTGCCGTAGGACGGGCCTCCTACGAGCAGTACTTC.

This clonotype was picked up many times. The CDR3 DNA reads TGTGCCAGCAGCAGCCGGGGGGAAGCAGATACGCAGTATTTT. It codes for CASSSRGEADTQYF. This chain joins TRBV9 and TRBJ2-3; TRBD2 agrees at 7 bases. The CDR3 sequence is 14 residues long. Germline V CDR1 and CDR2: SGDLS, YYNGEE. V shed 4 bases and J 4 bases; nucleotides not matched to a gene: 6.

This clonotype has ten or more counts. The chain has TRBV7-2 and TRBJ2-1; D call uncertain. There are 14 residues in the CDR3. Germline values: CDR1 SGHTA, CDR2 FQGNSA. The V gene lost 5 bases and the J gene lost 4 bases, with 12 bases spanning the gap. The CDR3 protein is CASSPPNKYNEQFF. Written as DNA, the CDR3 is TGTGCCAGCAGCCCCCCGAACAAGTACAATGAGCAGTTCTTC.

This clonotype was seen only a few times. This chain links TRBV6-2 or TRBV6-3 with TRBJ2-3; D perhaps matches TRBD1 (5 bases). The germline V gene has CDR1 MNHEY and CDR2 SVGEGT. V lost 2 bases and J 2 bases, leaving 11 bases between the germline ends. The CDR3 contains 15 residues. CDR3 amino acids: CASSYDRTSTDTQYF. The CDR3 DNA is TGTGCCAGCAGTTACGACAGAACTTCCACAGATACGCAGTATTTT.

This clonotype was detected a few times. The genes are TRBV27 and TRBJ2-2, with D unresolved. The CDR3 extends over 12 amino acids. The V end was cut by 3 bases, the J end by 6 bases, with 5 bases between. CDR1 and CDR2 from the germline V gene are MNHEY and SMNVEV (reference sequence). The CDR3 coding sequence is TGTGCCAGCAGTTTTTGGGCCGGGGAGCTGTTTTTT. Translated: CASSFWAGELFF.

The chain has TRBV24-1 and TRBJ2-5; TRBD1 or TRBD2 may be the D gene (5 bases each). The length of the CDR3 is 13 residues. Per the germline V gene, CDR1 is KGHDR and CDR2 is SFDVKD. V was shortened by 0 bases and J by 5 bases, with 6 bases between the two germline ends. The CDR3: CATSDLRGETQYF. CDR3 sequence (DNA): TGTGCCACCAGTGATTTGCGGGGCGAGACCCAGTACTTC.

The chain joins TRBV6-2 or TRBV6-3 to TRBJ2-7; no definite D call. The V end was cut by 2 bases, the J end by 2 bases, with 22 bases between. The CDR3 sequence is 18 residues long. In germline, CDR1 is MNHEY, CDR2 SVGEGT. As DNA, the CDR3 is TGTGCCAGCAGTTACGTCCCCGTCCGACTTGCTTTTCCCTACGAGCAGTACTTC. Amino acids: CASSYVPVRLAFPYEQYF.

CDR3 nucleotide sequence: TGTGCCAGCACCCTACTGGGGGGGAACACTGAAGCTTTCTTT. This encodes CASTLLGGNTEAFF. The chain has TRBV7-9 and TRBJ1-1; the D gene is possibly TRBD1 (5 bases). CDR3 size: 14 residues. V lost 7 bases and J 1 base, leaving 13 bases between the germline ends. Looked up from germline, CDR1 is SEHNR and CDR2 is FQNEAQ (reference sequence).

The CDR3: CAWRAYTGRNSPLHF. The CDR3, as DNA: TGTGCCTGGAGGGCCTACACAGGGCGCAATTCACCCCTCCACTTT. V and J are TRBV7-8 and TRBJ1-6, with TRBD1 as a possible D gene (6 bases). V was cut by 11 bases and J by 7 bases, with 21 bases left in between. The germline gives CDR1 SGHVS, CDR2 FQNEAQ. The length of the CDR3 is 15 residues.

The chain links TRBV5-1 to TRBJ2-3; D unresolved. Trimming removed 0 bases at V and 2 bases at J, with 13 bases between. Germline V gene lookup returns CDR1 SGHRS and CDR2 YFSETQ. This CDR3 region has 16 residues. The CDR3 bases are TGCGCCAGCAGCTTGGGCGCCGCCACGAACACAGATACGCAGTATTTT. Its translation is CASSLGAATNTDTQYF. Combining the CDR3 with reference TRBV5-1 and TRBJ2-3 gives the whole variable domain KAGVTQTPRYLIKTRGQQVTLSCSPISGHRSVSWYQQTPGQGLQFLFEYFSETQRNKGNFPGRFSGRQFSNSRSEMNVSTLELGDSALYLCASSLGAATNTDTQYFGPGTRLTVL.

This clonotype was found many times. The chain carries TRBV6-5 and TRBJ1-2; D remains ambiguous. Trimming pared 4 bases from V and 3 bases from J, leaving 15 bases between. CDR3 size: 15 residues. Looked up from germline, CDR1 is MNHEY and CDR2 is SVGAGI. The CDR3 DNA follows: TGTGCCAGCAGTTGGAGACAAGCCGGAGACTATGGCTACACCTTC. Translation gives CASSWRQAGDYGYTF.

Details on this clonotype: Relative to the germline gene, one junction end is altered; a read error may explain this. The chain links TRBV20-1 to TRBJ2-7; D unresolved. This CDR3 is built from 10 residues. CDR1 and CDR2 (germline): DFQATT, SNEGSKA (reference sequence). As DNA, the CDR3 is TGCAGTGCTGGAGATCACGAGCAGTACTTC. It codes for CSAGDHEQYF.

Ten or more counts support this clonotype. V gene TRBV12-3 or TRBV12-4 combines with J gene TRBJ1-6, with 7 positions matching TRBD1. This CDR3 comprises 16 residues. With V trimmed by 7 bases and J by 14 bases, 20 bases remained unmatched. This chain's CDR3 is CASTPKTGQPVSTLHF. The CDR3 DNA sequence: TGTGCCAGCACCCCTAAGACGGGACAGCCAGTATCTACCCTCCACTTT.

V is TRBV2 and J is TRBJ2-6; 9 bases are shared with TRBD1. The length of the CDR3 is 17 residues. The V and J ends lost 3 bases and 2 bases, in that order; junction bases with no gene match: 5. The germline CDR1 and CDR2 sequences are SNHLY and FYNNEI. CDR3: CASSERTGVTGANVLTF. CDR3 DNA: TGTGCCAGCAGTGAGAGGACAGGGGTTACTGGGGCCAACGTCCTGACTTTC.

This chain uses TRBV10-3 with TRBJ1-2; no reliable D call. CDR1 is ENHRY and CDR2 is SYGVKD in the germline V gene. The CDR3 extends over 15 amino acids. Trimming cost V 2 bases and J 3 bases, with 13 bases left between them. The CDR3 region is CAISEEMVSYYGYTF. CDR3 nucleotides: TGTGCCATCAGTGAGGAAATGGTCAGTTACTATGGCTACACCTTC.

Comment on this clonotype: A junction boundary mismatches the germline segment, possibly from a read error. The CDR3 loop is CAIMEQRNEQLF. CDR3 sequence (DNA): TGTGCCATCATGGAACAACGAAATGAGCAGCTCTTC. The rearrangement joins TRBV10-3 to TRBJ2-1; D ambiguous. There are 12 residues in the CDR3. The germline gives CDR1 ENHRY, CDR2 SYGVKD.

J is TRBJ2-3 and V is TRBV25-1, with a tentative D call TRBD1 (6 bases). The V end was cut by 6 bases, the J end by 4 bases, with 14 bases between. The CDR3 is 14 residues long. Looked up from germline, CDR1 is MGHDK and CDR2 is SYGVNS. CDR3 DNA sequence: TGTGCCAGCAGCCGCAACAGGGAACCAGATACGCAGTATTTT. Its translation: CASSRNREPDTQYF.

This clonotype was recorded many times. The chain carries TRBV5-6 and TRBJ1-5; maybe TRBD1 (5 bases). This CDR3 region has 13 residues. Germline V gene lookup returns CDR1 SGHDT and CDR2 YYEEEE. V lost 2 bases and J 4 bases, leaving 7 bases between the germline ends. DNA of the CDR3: TGTGCCAGCAGCTTTGGGGGGAATCAGCCCCAGCATTTT. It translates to CASSFGGNQPQHF.

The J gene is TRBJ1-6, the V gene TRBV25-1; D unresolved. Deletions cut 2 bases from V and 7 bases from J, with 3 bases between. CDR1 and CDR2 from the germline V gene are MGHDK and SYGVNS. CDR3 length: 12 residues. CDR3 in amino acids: CASSEPNSPLHF. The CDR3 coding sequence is TGTGCCAGCAGTGAACCCAATTCACCCCTCCACTTT.

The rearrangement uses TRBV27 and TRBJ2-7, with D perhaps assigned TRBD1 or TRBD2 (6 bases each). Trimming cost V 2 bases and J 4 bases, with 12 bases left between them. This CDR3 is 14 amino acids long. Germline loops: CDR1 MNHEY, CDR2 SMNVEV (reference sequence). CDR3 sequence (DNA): TGTGCCAGCAGTTTAACGGGGGCCCGGTACGAGCAGTACTTC. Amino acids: CASSLTGARYEQYF.

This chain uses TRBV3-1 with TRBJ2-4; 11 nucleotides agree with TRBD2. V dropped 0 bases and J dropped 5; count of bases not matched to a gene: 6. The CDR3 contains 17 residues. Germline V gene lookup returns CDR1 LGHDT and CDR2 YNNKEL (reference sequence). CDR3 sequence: CASSQDRTSGSENIQYF. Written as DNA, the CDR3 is TGTGCCAGCAGCCAAGATCGAACTAGCGGGAGCGAAAACATTCAGTACTTC.